The clone carrying this T cell receptor beta chain was observed a handful of times. Its antigen is still unknown. These data come from a study of T cells after yellow fever vaccination. Background on the study: With SMART-Seq v4 Ultra Low Input, the fractions containing low cell numbers were prepared. Regarding the study as a whole: Most primary-vaccination clones reappeared after the booster (about 97% CD4, 88% CD8). Secondary responses were weaker yet peaked faster, day 5 versus 15.

5'RACE template switching added a universal primer site and UMIs to TCR cDNA. A single record per CDR3 protein comes from TCRdb applying MiXCR to the 5' RACE reads. The sample yields 450,000 to 650,000 distinct CDR3 sequences, about 14% seen once. This CDR3 is 13 amino acids long. V lost 6 bases, J lost 5 bases, and 17 bases lay in between. Germline assignment: CDR1 DFQATT and CDR2 SNEGSKA (reference sequence). The material sequenced was PBMCs, taken on the day of the yellow fever booster vaccination. The source is a man younger than 45 who received the YFV17D yellow fever vaccine. The V call is TRBV20-1, the J call TRBJ2-7, with D perhaps matching TRBD1 (5 bases). CDR3 sequence (DNA): TGCAGTGCAGGCCAGGGTCTTCGGGACGAGCAGTACTTC. Its protein is CSAGQGLRDEQYF.